This TCR beta chain was identified during a study of T cell repertoires in cytomegalovirus infection. Study-level findings and limits: The study found HLA-C-restricted CMV-specific TCR beta clonotypes dominating the ex vivo response.

Trimming cost V 2 bases and J 4 bases; bases outside gene matches: 2. From germline, CDR1 is SGHAT and CDR2 FQNNGV. The CDR3 sequence is 15 residues long. TCRdb passed the reads through MiXCR, listing each CDR3 protein once. Among 150,000 to 200,000 distinct CDR3 sequences listed, about 21% were seen once. Regarding this clonotype: The antigen is undetermined.

The sample comprised PBMCs. The receptor was isolated from a human donor in good health (CMV status not recorded). Some clones in this sample may be carry-over from other donors' samples. The genes are TRBV11-2 and TRBJ2-2; TRBD2 agrees at 9 bases. The CDR3 coding sequence is TGTGCCAGCAGCTTATTAGCGGGGGTCACCGGGGAGCTGTTTTTT. This translates into CASSLLAGVTGELFF.